The 11 T cell receptor beta chains given below trace back to one sample, sequenced in a study of blood T cells in healthy people across ages. Primed by a sample-barcoded 5' primer and a J-beta primer mix, a second PCR proceeded for 7 to 11 cycles. In TCRdb, the 5' RACE reads were re-called with MiXCR into one record per CDR3 protein. The sample has approximately 880,000 distinct CDR3 sequences, approximately 49% seen once. Sequencing was done on a sample of blood. These receptors were collected from a man aged 30 to 39 in good health.

This rearrangement joins TRBV29-1 to TRBJ2-7; D uncertain. Trimming removed 2 bases from V and 3 bases from J, with 11 bases in between. The CDR3 spans 13 residues. The germline gives CDR1 SQVTM, CDR2 ANQGSEA. DNA for the CDR3: TGCAGCGTTGAACCGGACGGCAGCTACGAGCAGTACTTC. Translating gives CSVEPDGSYEQYF.

A few counts support this clonotype. V is TRBV4-1 and J is TRBJ1-1, with D perhaps TRBD1 (5 bases). CDR1 is MGHRA, CDR2 YSYEKL, per germline. V dropped 5 bases and J dropped 8 bases, with 15 bases sitting between them. CDR3 length equals 13 residues. CDR3 DNA sequence: TGCGCCAGCAGCTCGCCACCGGGGGGGGAAGCTTTCTTT. It encodes CASSSPPGGEAFF.

This chain connects TRBV7-2 to TRBJ2-4; D is unclear. The closer fit of TRBJ2-7 to the DNA end suggests the J call may be wrong. The CDR3 has 14 residues. Germline assignment: CDR1 SGHTA and CDR2 FQGNSA. Here the CDR3 DNA reads TGTGCCAGCAGCCCCTCTAAACCGGGTTACGAGCAGTACTTC. Translating it yields CASSPSKPGYEQYF.

The chain is built from TRBV10-2 and TRBJ2-1; D is uncertain. CDR3 length equals 15 residues. Trimming took off 4 bases at V and 0 bases at J, with 10 bases between the two ends. The germline V gene has CDR1 WSHSY and CDR2 SAAADI. DNA of the CDR3: TGCGCCAGCAGTGTCCCGACGAGCTCCTACAATGAGCAGTTCTTC. This sequence encodes CASSVPTSSYNEQFF.

This chain joins TRBV4-3 and TRBJ2-3; tentatively, D is TRBD2 (5 bases). CDR1 is LGHNA and CDR2 is YSLEER in the germline V gene. CDR3 length equals 18 residues. V was trimmed by 0 bases and J by 2 bases, leaving 18 bases between them. CDR3 DNA sequence: TGCGCCAGCAGCCAAGATGGCGAGGGAGCTTTTTCCACAGATACGCAGTATTTT. Its protein is CASSQDGEGAFSTDTQYF.

The rearrangement links TRBV5-1 to TRBJ2-1; 7 nucleotides line up with TRBD2. The J call is doubtful: the DNA matches TRBJ2-7 better. The V gene's germline CDR1 is SGHRS and CDR2 YFSETQ. The CDR3 totals 15 residues. Written as DNA, the CDR3 is TGCGCCAGCAGCTTGTCTCTAGCGGTGTACAATGAGCAGTACTTC. It translates to CASSLSLAVYNEQYF.

Notes on this clonotype: A single base separates this from a much larger clone, so it may be a read error. The CDR3 nucleotides are TGTGCCAGCAGCCAAGTGGAATCCTACGAGCAGTACTTC. This codes for CASSQVESYEQYF. V and J are TRBV7-2 and TRBJ2-7; D is unclear. CDR3 length: 13 amino acids. V shed 5 bases and J shed 1 base, with 9 bases lying between them. CDR1 and CDR2 (germline): SGHTA, FQGNSA.

The genes are TRBV6-2 or TRBV6-3 and TRBJ1-4; D is ambiguous. Germline V CDR1 and CDR2: MNHEY, SVGEGT. The CDR3 contains 15 residues. The V end lost 5 bases, the J end lost 5 bases, and 15 bases lay between the germline ends. In DNA, the CDR3 is TGTGCCAGCAGTCTCACGGAGACGGGAAATGAAAAACTGTTTTTT. The encoded protein is CASSLTETGNEKLFF.

As for this clonotype: The junction departs from the called germline gene at one end, perhaps through a read error. This chain joins TRBV9 and TRBJ2-1, with D perhaps TRBD1 (5 bases). This CDR3 comprises 15 residues. Per germline, CDR1 SGDLS and CDR2 YYNGEE. The DNA for the CDR3 is TGTGCCAGCAGCGTAGACAGTGGGGTAGGGGATGAGCAGTTATTC. Translation gives CASSVDSGVGDEQLF.

The chain couples TRBV29-1 to TRBJ1-1; 7 positions match TRBD1. The CDR3 totals 12 residues. With 7 bases clipped from V and 3 bases from J, the junction kept 5 bases outside the gene matches. Germline CDR1 SQVTM, CDR2 ANQGSEA. CDR3 sequence: CSAMGQYTEAFF. CDR3 nucleotides: TGCAGCGCAATGGGACAGTACACTGAAGCTTTCTTT. Full variable domain (outside the CDR3, taken from reference TRBV29-1 and TRBJ1-1): SAVISQKPSRDICQRGTSLTIQCQVDSQVTMMFWYRQQPGQSLTLIATANQGSEATYESGFVIDKFPISRPNLTFSTLTVSNMSPEDSSIYLCSAMGQYTEAFFGQGTRLTVV.

This clonotype came up a few times. This chain links TRBV6-1 with TRBJ2-7, with TRBD2 matching 12 bases. The CDR3 is made up of 15 amino acids. The germline V gene has CDR1 MNHNS and CDR2 SASEGT. V trimming: 4 bases; J trimming: 7 bases; junction bases outside the gene matches: 8. CDR3 coding DNA: TGTGCCAGCAGTGGGACTAGCGGGACCTACAATGAGCAGTACTTC. Translating it yields CASSGTSGTYNEQYF.